Each of the 18 T cell receptor beta chains below was sequenced from the same sample in a study of cytomegalovirus exposure and HLA in healthy donors (dated by TCRdb to between 2016 and 2019). Library creation used the immunoSEQ multiplex PCR assay. A mixture of 60 forward primers for TCR Vbeta segments and 13 reverse primers for TCR Jbeta segments was used in the multiplex PCR. Drawn from immuneACCESS, this table holds only the in-frame rearrangements with V and J called that TCRdb kept. Clones are partly lost; checked studies trace under half to an unresolved V gene and leave the rest unexplained. The sample table shows around 120,000 clones, and under 80% are seen once. The ten biggest clones cover about 30% of the sample. Sequenced: PBMCs. Source of these receptors: a man aged 55 to 70 in good health and CMV-seropositive.

V is TRBV6-6 and J is TRBJ2-2, with 9 bases matching TRBD1. CDR3 size: 16 residues. Germline CDR1 reads MNHNY; CDR2 reads SVGAGI (reference sequence). The V and J ends lost 5 bases and 4 bases, in that order; junction bases with no gene match: 8. CDR3 in amino acids: CASSPSGTGLTGELFF. The CDR3 coding sequence is TGTGCCAGCAGTCCTTCCGGGACAGGGCTCACCGGGGAGCTGTTTTTT.

CDR3 bases: TGTGCCAGCAGCCAAGATTTTCGGGTACCCGGCCAGCATTTT. Protein product: CASSQDFRVPGQHF. This chain connects TRBV5-4 to TRBJ1-5; D unresolved. V was pared by 4 bases and J by 12 bases, with 20 bases between. This CDR3 comprises 14 residues. CDR1 is SGHNT and CDR2 is YYREEE in the germline V gene (reference sequence). Supplemented by reference TRBV5-4 and TRBJ1-5, the full variable domain reads ETGVTQSPTHLIKTRGQQVTLRCSSQSGHNTVSWYQQALGQGPQFIFQYYREEENGRGNFPPRFSGLQFPNYSSELNVNALELDDSALYLCASSQDFRVPGQHFGDGTRLSIL.

This clone was detected a few times. The chain joins TRBV2 to TRBJ2-1; 8 bases are a match to TRBD1. Trimming took 6 bases from V and 2 from J; bases not matched to a gene: 18. Germline assignment: CDR1 SNHLY and CDR2 FYNNEI. The CDR3 extends over 19 amino acids. CDR3 residues: CASSRIWTGNYSPYNEQFF. The CDR3 coding sequence is TGTGCCAGCAGCCGTATTTGGACAGGGAATTATAGCCCCTACAATGAGCAGTTCTTC.

The gene calls are TRBV2 and TRBJ2-1; 11 positions match TRBD2. Germline CDR1 and CDR2: SNHLY and FYNNEI. The CDR3 runs to 20 residues. The ends lost 0 bases at V and 1 base at J; junction bases unmatched: 11. CDR3 bases: TGTGCCAGCAGTGAAGCGCTCTTGGGACTAGCGGAGTATTCCTACAATGAGCAGTTCTTC. Its protein product is CASSEALLGLAEYSYNEQFF.

The V call is TRBV5-1, the J call TRBJ2-7; maybe TRBD2 (5 bases). There are 15 residues in the CDR3. Trimming shortened V by 3 bases and J by 3 bases, and 16 bases separated the two germline ends. Germline loops: CDR1 SGHRS, CDR2 YFSETQ. The CDR3 sequence: CASSSPRADRYEQYF. Written as DNA, the CDR3 is TGCGCCAGCAGCTCCCCCCGAGCGGACCGCTACGAGCAGTACTTC.

The V and J genes are TRBV9 and TRBJ2-7; TRBD2 is a possible D gene (5 bases). V lost 0 bases and J lost 9, with 25 bases in between. The CDR3 runs 17 residues. CDR1 SGDLS and CDR2 YYNGEE come from the germline V gene. CDR3 coding DNA: TGTGCCAGCAGCGTAGATGCGGGTGGGGAACTACCGGGTGCGCAGTACTTC. Translation: CASSVDAGGELPGAQYF. Looking up the rest from reference TRBV9 and TRBJ2-7 gives the full variable domain: DSGVTQTPKHLITATGQRVTLRCSPRSGDLSVYWYQQSLDQGLQFLIQYYNGEERAKGNILERFSAQQFPDLHSELNLSSLELGDSALYFCASSVDAGGELPGAQYFGPGTRLTVT.

This chain links TRBV6-1 with TRBJ2-5, with 8 bases lining up with TRBD1. Near its end, the DNA agrees better with TRBJ2-7, so the J call may be wrong. This CDR3 comprises 15 residues. Looked up from germline, CDR1 is MNHNS and CDR2 is SASEGT. The CDR3 reads CASSDIRGQTYEQYF. The CDR3 nucleotides are TGTGCCAGCAGTGATATCAGGGGGCAGACCTACGAGCAGTACTTC.

The chain is built from TRBV7-9 and TRBJ1-2, with D possibly TRBD1 on 6 matching bases. Germline assignment: CDR1 SEHNR and CDR2 FQNEAQ (reference sequence). The CDR3 runs to 14 residues. The ends were cut back, 5 bases at V and 8 bases at J, with 18 bases in the middle. The CDR3 DNA reads as TGTGCCAGCAGCCCCGAGGCGGGGGCGCGAGGCTACACCTTC. It translates to CASSPEAGARGYTF.

This clone appeared a single time. V usage is TRBV27 and J usage is TRBJ2-1; 8 nucleotides line up with TRBD2. V was pared by 4 bases and J by 1 base, with 3 bases of the junction left unmatched. This CDR3 spans 15 amino acids. Germline V gene data show CDR1 as MNHEY and CDR2 as SMNVEV (reference sequence). Written as DNA, the CDR3 is TGTGCCAGCAGTTCGATAGCGGGGTCCTACAATGAGCAGTTCTTC. Translation: CASSSIAGSYNEQFF.

This clone was counted a few times. The chain has TRBV10-1 and TRBJ1-1; the D gene is possibly TRBD1 (6 bases). This CDR3 is 14 amino acids long. The V gene lost 8 bases and the J gene lost 7 bases, with 20 bases spanning the gap. Per the germline V gene, CDR1 is WNHNN and CDR2 is SYGVQD (reference sequence). The CDR3 spells CASSQATGYGEAFF. In DNA form, the CDR3 reads TGCGCCAGCTCCCAGGCGACAGGATACGGTGAAGCTTTCTTT.

The chain couples TRBV9 to TRBJ1-2, with a weak D call TRBD1 (6 bases). CDR1 and CDR2 (germline): SGDLS, YYNGEE. CDR3 length: 14 amino acids. The germline V and J ends were trimmed by 4 bases and 2 bases, with 12 bases remaining between them. The CDR3 DNA sequence: TGTGCCAGCAGCCCGTCCACAGGGAACTATGGCTACACCTTC. Encoded protein: CASSPSTGNYGYTF. Full variable domain (remainder filled in from reference TRBV9 and TRBJ1-2): DSGVTQTPKHLITATGQRVTLRCSPRSGDLSVYWYQQSLDQGLQFLIQYYNGEERAKGNILERFSAQQFPDLHSELNLSSLELGDSALYFCASSPSTGNYGYTFGSGTRLTVV.

The V and J genes are TRBV4-1 and TRBJ1-3; D is ambiguous. Trimming removed 2 bases from V and 4 bases from J, with 12 bases in between. The CDR3 covers 15 residues. Per the germline V gene, CDR1 is MGHRA and CDR2 is YSYEKL. The CDR3 region has the DNA TGCGCCAGCAGCCAACCCTTCAGCGTGGGAAACACCATATATTTT. Encoded protein: CASSQPFSVGNTIYF.

The chain is built from TRBV7-9 and TRBJ2-7; a weak D match, TRBD2 (7 bases). The CDR3 covers 13 residues. CDR1 SEHNR and CDR2 FQNEAQ come from the germline V gene (reference sequence). Trimming took 5 bases from V and 4 from J, leaving 12 bases between them. In nucleotides, the CDR3 is TGTGCCAGCAGCGAGGGGGGGGCTTACGAGCAGTACTTC. This encodes CASSEGGAYEQYF.

The rearrangement joins TRBV9 to TRBJ2-7; 8 bases match TRBD2. Trimming cost V 4 bases and J 2 bases; bases outside gene matches: 14. CDR3 size: 17 residues. Germline-derived CDR1 and CDR2 are SGDLS and YYNGEE. The CDR3 DNA sequence: TGTGCCAGCAGCACCACCTGGCGGGGGGCATTTGCCTACGAGCAGTACTTC. Amino acid sequence: CASSTTWRGAFAYEQYF.

The rearrangement uses TRBV6-5 and TRBJ2-2, with 7 bases that match TRBD2. Trimming at V came to 0 bases and at J to 9 bases, leaving 4 bases not matched to a gene. The length of the CDR3 is 14 residues. Germline CDR1 MNHEY, CDR2 SVGAGI. CDR3 protein: CASSYSLADRELFF. In DNA, the CDR3 is TGTGCCAGCAGTTACTCGCTAGCGGACAGGGAGCTGTTTTTT.

The genes are TRBV5-5 and TRBJ2-3; no definite D call. The germline V gene encodes CDR1 SGHKS and CDR2 YYEKEE (reference sequence). The V gene lost 1 base and the J gene lost 1 base, with 7 bases spanning the gap. This CDR3 comprises 14 residues. The CDR3 protein is CASSLYYRTDTQYF. CDR3 DNA: TGTGCCAGCAGCTTGTACTACCGCACAGATACGCAGTATTTT.

V gene TRBV18 combines with J gene TRBJ1-4; maybe TRBD1 (6 bases). Germline V gene data show CDR1 as KGHSH and CDR2 as LQKENI. The CDR3 consists of 18 residues. V shed 0 bases and J shed 6 bases, with 20 bases lying between them. CDR3 sequence (DNA): TGTGCCAGCTCACCACCCACAGGGTCACGGGTGGTCGATGAAAAACTGTTTTTT. It translates to CASSPPTGSRVVDEKLFF.

The J gene is TRBJ1-1, the V gene TRBV7-3; perhaps TRBD1 as D (6 bases). The CDR3 runs to 15 residues. Germline V gives CDR1 SGHTA, CDR2 FQGTGA. Deletions cut 8 bases from V and 1 base from J, with 17 bases between. The CDR3 DNA sequence: TGTGCCAGCTCGTTCGGGGGGGCAAAGAACACTGAAGCTTTCTTT. It yields the protein CASSFGGAKNTEAFF.